Shown below are 27 T cell receptor beta chains from a single sample sequenced in a study of post-analysis software for immune sequencing data. Study-level points and caveats: Patients used about 5 TRBV segments, including TRBV5-6, TRBV5-1 and TRBV20-1, more often than controls.

What these receptors recognize is not known. Included in the TCR beta cDNA libraries were unique molecular identifiers. MiXCR, run by TCRdb on the PCR reads, gives a single entry per CDR3 protein. The sample has roughly 400,000 distinct CDR3 sequences, roughly 40% seen once. The sample was blood. The receptors were gathered from a girl aged 2 to 10 with multiple sclerosis.

This clonotype has only a few counts. The chain uses TRBV4-1 and TRBJ1-5; a possible D gene is TRBD1 (5 bases). The germline V gene has CDR1 MGHRA and CDR2 YSYEKL. The CDR3 extends over 14 amino acids. Trimming removed 4 bases from V and 6 bases from J, with 13 bases in between. CDR3 sequence (DNA): TGCGCCAGCAGCCCCATGCCCGGGGCTCAGCCCCAGCATTTT. The encoded protein is CASSPMPGAQPQHF.

The gene calls are TRBV4-1 and TRBJ2-1, with 10 bases that match TRBD2. The J segment lost 7 bases and the V segment lost 1 base, leaving 7 bases of the junction unmatched. Germline V gene lookup returns CDR1 MGHRA and CDR2 YSYEKL. CDR3 length equals 16 residues. In DNA form, the CDR3 reads TGCGCCAGCAGCCAAGTCGGGCTAGCGGGGGATAATGAGCAGTTCTTC. This translates into CASSQVGLAGDNEQFF.

Only a few counts were recorded for this clonotype. The chain joins TRBV27 to TRBJ2-7; possibly TRBD1 or TRBD2 for D (6 bases each). V gave up 4 bases and J gave up 1 base, with 14 bases separating them. The CDR3 loop spans 15 amino acids. Germline values: CDR1 MNHEY, CDR2 SMNVEV (reference sequence). CDR3 nucleotide sequence: TGTGCCAGCAGTTACGCCGGAGGGACATCCTACGAGCAGTACTTC. Amino acid sequence: CASSYAGGTSYEQYF.

In its sample, this clonotype was seen once. V and J are TRBV20-1 and TRBJ1-6; no firm D call. With 6 bases removed from V and 2 bases from J, the gap between germline ends came to 11 bases. This CDR3 is built from 14 residues. The V gene's germline CDR1 is DFQATT and CDR2 SNEGSKA (reference sequence). The CDR3 DNA reads as TGCAGTGCACCGATAGAAGCCTATAATTCACCCCTCCACTTT. This translates into CSAPIEAYNSPLHF.

This clonotype was seen a single time. This chain links TRBV11-1 with TRBJ2-5; 7 bases are a match to TRBD1. The DNA end lines up better with TRBJ2-7; the J call may be wrong. Germline V CDR1 and CDR2: SGHAT, FQDESV (reference sequence). CDR3 size: 15 residues. In DNA, the CDR3 is TGTGCCAGCAGCTTAACCACAGGGGCGGAGTACGAGCAGTACTTC. This codes for CASSLTTGAEYEQYF.

The rearrangement joins TRBV7-2 to TRBJ2-3, with 10 bases matching TRBD2. J was trimmed by 2 bases and V by 5 bases; bases with no gene match: 7. Germline-derived CDR1 and CDR2 are SGHTA and FQGNSA. This CDR3 has 16 residues. CDR3 in amino acids: CASSRASGGTTDTQYF. CDR3 DNA: TGTGCCAGCAGCCGGGCTAGCGGGGGAACCACAGATACGCAGTATTTT.

In its sample, this clonotype was seen a few times. The gene calls are TRBV5-1 and TRBJ2-1; 9 nucleotides match TRBD2. V gave up 4 bases and J gave up 5 bases; unmatched junction bases: 7. The length of the CDR3 is 15 residues. CDR1 is SGHRS and CDR2 is YFSETQ in the germline V gene. CDR3 nucleotides: TGCGCCAGCAGCCCACGACTAGCGGAACACAATGAGCAGTTCTTC. Its protein product is CASSPRLAEHNEQFF.

This clonotype has just a few counts. The chain has TRBV5-1 and TRBJ1-1; the D is unclear. V was shortened by 4 bases and J by 1 base, with 14 bases between the two germline ends. Germline V gene data show CDR1 as SGHRS and CDR2 as YFSETQ. This CDR3 has 15 amino acids. The CDR3 loop is CASSPGWGSNTEAFF. The CDR3 DNA sequence: TGCGCCAGCAGCCCCGGGTGGGGTTCGAACACTGAAGCTTTCTTT.

This chain uses TRBV6-2 or TRBV6-3 with TRBJ2-3; TRBD2 matches at 7 bases. The germline V gene has CDR1 MNHEY and CDR2 SVGEGT. V dropped 4 bases and J dropped 13; count of bases not matched to a gene: 5. The length of the CDR3 is 11 residues. CDR3 sequence reads: CASSFGTKKYF. Here the CDR3 DNA reads TGTGCCAGCAGTTTCGGGACTAAGAAGTATTTT.

This clonotype appeared a few times. CDR3 in amino acids: CSARAGLAGAQETQYF. CDR3 DNA sequence: TGCAGTGCTAGAGCCGGACTAGCGGGAGCCCAAGAGACCCAGTACTTC. The rearrangement joins TRBV20-1 to TRBJ2-5; TRBD2 aligns across 13 bases. The germline V gene has CDR1 DFQATT and CDR2 SNEGSKA (reference sequence). V was pared by 1 base and J by 1 base, with 3 bases of the junction left unmatched. The CDR3 extends over 16 amino acids.

This clonotype has only a few counts. The chain joins TRBV7-2 to TRBJ1-6; weak D call: TRBD1 (5 bases). This CDR3 has 15 amino acids. The V gene's germline CDR1 is SGHTA and CDR2 FQGNSA. V lost 1 base and J lost 11, with 15 bases in between. The CDR3 protein is CASSLDAGTPAPLHF. DNA for the CDR3: TGTGCCAGCAGCTTAGATGCCGGGACCCCGGCACCCCTCCACTTT.

The rearrangement joins TRBV12-3 or TRBV12-4 to TRBJ2-3, with 9 nucleotides matching TRBD1. The CDR3 extends over 15 amino acids. The J segment lost 6 bases and the V segment lost 7 bases, leaving 11 bases of the junction unmatched. The CDR3 nucleotides read TGTGCCAGCAACCCCGGGACAGGGAGGACGGATACGCAGTATTTT. It translates to CASNPGTGRTDTQYF.

CDR3 in DNA: TGTGCCAGCAGGGGACAGTTAAGCTCCTACGAGCAGTACTTC. Protein product: CASRGQLSSYEQYF. The rearrangement joins TRBV6-5 to TRBJ2-7; 7 bases line up with TRBD1. The CDR3 length is 14 residues. Unmatched junction bases numbered 5, after V lost 6 bases and J lost 0 bases. From germline, CDR1 is MNHEY and CDR2 SVGAGI.

This clonotype was counted a single time. The chain uses TRBV28 and TRBJ1-5, with 8 bases that match TRBD1. The ends lost 9 bases at V and 7 bases at J; junction bases unmatched: 8. The CDR3 spans 13 residues. CDR1 and CDR2 from the germline V gene are MDHEN and SYDVKM. The CDR3 coding sequence is TGTGCCAGTAGACAGGGGTGGGGGCAGCCCCAGCATTTT. Protein: CASRQGWGQPQHF.

The J gene is TRBJ2-1, the V gene TRBV5-5; tentative D call: TRBD1 (6 bases). CDR3 length: 16 amino acids. Germline-derived CDR1 and CDR2 are SGHKS and YYEKEE (reference sequence). V was clipped by 2 bases and J by 10 bases, with 22 bases between them. For the CDR3, the DNA is TGTGCCAGCAGCTTCGGGACACCGCTTCGAGCCTACGAGCAGTTCTTC. Its translation is CASSFGTPLRAYEQFF.

The V and J genes are TRBV12-5 and TRBJ2-1; TRBD2 is a possible D gene (6 bases). Germline values: CDR1 LGHNT, CDR2 FRNRAP. The CDR3 extends over 15 amino acids. The V end was cut by 2 bases, the J end by 0 bases, with 8 bases between. The CDR3 region has the DNA TGTGCTAGTGGTTTGCGGGAGTCCTCCTACAATGAGCAGTTCTTC. Protein sequence: CASGLRESSYNEQFF.

The chain employs TRBV12-3 or TRBV12-4 and TRBJ1-5, with 7 bases that match TRBD1. With 6 bases clipped from V and 3 bases from J, the junction kept 5 bases outside the gene matches. CDR3 length equals 14 residues. The CDR3 is CASRGGQDNQPQHF. The CDR3 DNA follows: TGTGCCAGCAGAGGAGGACAGGACAATCAGCCCCAGCATTTT.

This chain joins TRBV5-1 and TRBJ1-1, with TRBD1 identical over 8 bases. The V gene end was trimmed by 1 base and the J gene end by 4 bases; junction bases not matched to a gene: 15. The CDR3 is made up of 18 amino acids. The germline gives CDR1 SGHRS, CDR2 YFSETQ. CDR3 DNA sequence: TGCGCCAGCAGCTTGAAGGGTCGGACAGGGTTTATAGTCACTGAAGCTTTCTTT. Translated: CASSLKGRTGFIVTEAFF.

There are a few counts of this clonotype. The chain employs TRBV15 and TRBJ2-5; TRBD1 is a possible D gene (5 bases). Per germline, CDR1 LNHNV and CDR2 YYDKDF (reference sequence). V was cut by 4 bases and J by 11 bases, with 23 bases left in between. The CDR3 contains 15 residues. CDR3 in DNA: TGTGCCACCAGCATCATGACAGTCCGCTCCAATGAGCAGTACTTC. This sequence encodes CATSIMTVRSNEQYF.

CDR3 sequence reads: CSAREAGFRGNIQYF. CDR3 sequence (DNA): TGCAGTGCTAGAGAAGCAGGGTTCCGGGGAAACATTCAGTACTTC. The chain is built from TRBV20-1 and TRBJ2-4; D tentatively reads TRBD1 or TRBD2 (5 bases each). The V gene's germline CDR1 is DFQATT and CDR2 SNEGSKA (reference sequence). The V and J ends lost 0 bases and 6 bases respectively, with 15 bases between them. The CDR3 totals 15 residues.

The chain links TRBV6-5 to TRBJ2-7; D is undetermined. The V gene's germline CDR1 is MNHEY and CDR2 SVGAGI. The CDR3 is 13 amino acids. V was trimmed by 2 bases and J by 5 bases, leaving 10 bases between them. CDR3 nucleotide sequence: TGTGCCAGCAGTTACGGGAAACCGGACGAGCAGTACTTC. This gives the protein CASSYGKPDEQYF.

This clonotype has only one observation. The rearrangement links TRBV6-2 or TRBV6-3 to TRBJ2-1; D unclear. The CDR3 sequence is 15 residues long. Germline V gene data show CDR1 as MNHEY and CDR2 as SVGEGT. V was cut by 2 bases and J by 2 bases, with 10 bases left in between. The CDR3 loop is CASSYGEAAYNEQFF. In nucleotides, the CDR3 is TGTGCCAGCAGTTACGGAGAGGCGGCCTACAATGAGCAGTTCTTC.

The J gene is TRBJ2-1, the V gene TRBV7-2; TRBD2 matches 8 bases. The V gene end was trimmed by 6 bases and the J gene end by 4 bases; junction bases not matched to a gene: 8. The CDR3 runs 15 residues. Germline CDR1 and CDR2: SGHTA and FQGNSA. In nucleotides, the CDR3 is TGTGCCAGCAGTTATGGGACTAGGATATACAATGAGCAGTTCTTC. It codes for CASSYGTRIYNEQFF.

Note on this clonotype: Its ends do not fully match the called genes, so a read error is possible. The chain employs TRBV20-1 and TRBJ2-3; D may be TRBD2 (6 bases). Germline V gives CDR1 DFQATT, CDR2 SNEGSKA (reference sequence). The CDR3 sequence is 9 residues long. CDR3 residues: CSGLDRQYF. In DNA form, the CDR3 reads TGCAGTGGACTAGATAGGCAGTATTTT.

In DNA form, the CDR3 reads TGCAGCGTTGACTGGACAGGGGGCGGCACAGATACGCAGTATTTT. Translation: CSVDWTGGGTDTQYF. The J gene is TRBJ2-3, the V gene TRBV29-1; 11 bases are shared with TRBD1. The CDR3 length is 15 residues. Germline CDR1 is SQVTM and CDR2 is ANQGSEA. Trimming removed 3 bases from V and 1 base from J; junction bases left unmatched: 3.

This clonotype was counted many times. This rearrangement joins TRBV7-2 to TRBJ2-7; D is unclear. This CDR3 contains 12 residues. Germline CDR1 SGHTA, CDR2 FQGNSA. Trimming pared 5 bases from V and 8 bases from J, leaving 13 bases between. Here the CDR3 DNA reads TGTGCCAGCAGCCGTGTGGAGACAAAGCAGTACTTC. It translates to CASSRVETKQYF.

V gene TRBV3-1 combines with J gene TRBJ2-3, with TRBD2 identical over 12 bases. CDR3 length: 19 residues. CDR1 LGHDT and CDR2 YNNKEL come from the germline V gene (reference sequence). The V and J ends lost 0 bases and 0 bases, in that order; junction bases with no gene match: 7. The CDR3, as DNA: TGTGCCAGCAGCCAAGATCAAGGACTAGCGGGGTATAGCACAGATACGCAGTATTTT. It specifies CASSQDQGLAGYSTDTQYF.